Here is one T cell receptor beta chain with its context. Its recognized antigen is unknown. No base quality values were provided; no much bigger clone lies one nucleotide off. Each collaborating institution followed its own protocols to collect whole blood in K2EDTA tubes. Collaborator samples were shipped for TCRbeta analysis as frozen whole blood, isolated PBMCs, or DNA extracted from either sample type. The data are from a study of blood T cell repertoires in COVID-19 (dated by TCRdb to about 2020). For the study in its entirety: The collaborator samples originated in the United States, Italy and Spain and spanned the acute and convalescent phases of COVID-19. HLA class I and class II types, where available, came from metadata supplied by the sample provider rather than from assay-based typing. The samples were drawn from the first 160 participants of the ongoing ImmuneRACE study and from over a thousand subjects provided by 6 global collaborators. A de-identified subject ID, COVID-19 status, age in years and sex were almost always included in the sample metadata. The prospective study material was composed of cDNA or gDNA derived from T cells, B-cell-depleted T cells, or PBMCs. The repertoires were released in a freely available public database intended as a resource for research on the immune response to SARS-CoV-2. The dataset comprised deeply sampled blood TCRbeta repertoires from subjects exposed to, actively infected with, or recovered from COVID-19.

Overall study outcomes, separate from this receptor: Clinical and demographic metadata were provided uncurated, with the amount varying by source and participant.

TCRbeta CDR3 regions were amplified from genomic DNA using the immunoSEQ Assay, a bias-controlled multiplex PCR. The study's own analysis went as follows. The number of nucleated cells in each sample was estimated by amplification of reference gene primers within the assay. To quantify the absolute abundance of each unique TCRbeta CDR3 rearrangement, sequence reads were collapsed and filtered. Productive Simpson clonality was computed per sample as the square root of Simpson's diversity index over productive rearrangements. What TCRdb holds here is the immuneACCESS table cut down to in-frame rearrangements. Part of the clones is not present; checked against another copy, under half of the missing clones reflect an unresolved V gene, and the others are unexplained. From that table come the V and J calls and clone size; the DNA was used to work out D and trimming. In this sample the table shows fewer than 200,000 clones, 86% of which occur a single time. Of the sample, more than 7.5% is held by the ten largest clones.

Relative to germline, V is missing 0 bases and J is missing 6 bases, with 8 bases of the junction outside any gene match. CDR1 and CDR2 are drawn from the germline V gene: SGHRS, YFSETQ. The CDR3 spans 16 residues, from the cysteine through the phenylalanine. Only CDR3 DNA is held: 48 bases, read in frame from base 1. Sequences were obtained from peripheral blood. The chain employs TRBV5-1 and TRBJ2-1, with 8 junctional bases fitting TRBD2. This receptor was taken from a man in his fifties or sixties with active or convalescent COVID-19. The CDR3 here reads CASSLGTGLAGNEQFF. The nucleotides read TGCGCCAGCAGCTTGGGGACCGGACTAGCAGGCAATGAGCAGTTCTTC.